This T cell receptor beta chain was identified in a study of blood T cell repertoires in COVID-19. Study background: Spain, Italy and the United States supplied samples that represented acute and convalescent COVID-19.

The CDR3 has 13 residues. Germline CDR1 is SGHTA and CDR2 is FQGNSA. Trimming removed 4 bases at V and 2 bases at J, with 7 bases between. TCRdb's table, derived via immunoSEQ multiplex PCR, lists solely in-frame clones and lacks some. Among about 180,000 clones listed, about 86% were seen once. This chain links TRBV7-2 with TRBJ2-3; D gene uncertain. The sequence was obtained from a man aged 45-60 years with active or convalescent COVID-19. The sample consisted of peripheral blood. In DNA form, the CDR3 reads TGTGCCAGCAGCTGGCGGCTCACAGATACGCAGTATTTT. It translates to CASSWRLTDTQYF.